Each of the 30 T cell receptor beta chains below was sequenced from the same sample in a study of preoperative IRX-2 immunotherapy in early breast cancer. TCRdb's table, derived via immunoSEQ multiplex PCR, lists solely in-frame clones and lacks some. In the table there are around 25,000 clones, around nine tenths of which are singletons. Treatment given: preoperative locoregional IRX-2 cytokine immunotherapy. Sequenced here: tumor tissue, sampled after IRX-2 immunotherapy. These TCRs come from a human donor with breast cancer.

This clone was counted once. The CDR3 region is CASSGWDAHNEQFF. The DNA for the CDR3 is TGTGCCAGCAGCGGATGGGACGCCCACAATGAGCAGTTCTTC. The chain carries TRBV9 and TRBJ2-1, with D perhaps given as TRBD1 or TRBD2 (5 bases each). CDR1 and CDR2 (germline): SGDLS, YYNGEE. The CDR3 covers 14 residues. Trimming removed 3 bases from V and 5 bases from J, with 12 bases in between.

The chain links TRBV5-1 to TRBJ2-7; TRBD2 matches 7 bases. The V segment lost 3 bases and the J segment 4 bases; nucleotides outside the gene matches: 16. The CDR3 covers 17 residues. CDR1 and CDR2 from the germline V gene are SGHRS and YFSETQ. This CDR3 is CASSSGTTNRANYEQYF. The CDR3 bases are TGCGCCAGCAGCTCAGGGACTACCAACAGAGCAAATTACGAGCAGTACTTC.

The chain is built from TRBV5-6 and TRBJ2-7; D unresolved. The CDR3 spans 14 residues. Deletions cut 1 base from V and 9 bases from J, with 17 bases between. Germline assignment: CDR1 SGHDT and CDR2 YYEEEE. The CDR3 nucleotides are TGTGCCAGCAGCTTGAGACACGACCAATTGGGGCAGTACTTC. It translates to CASSLRHDQLGQYF.

The chain combines TRBV5-1 with TRBJ1-2; D uncertain. The germline gives CDR1 SGHRS, CDR2 YFSETQ. The V and J ends lost 1 base and 4 bases respectively, with 11 bases between them. The CDR3 contains 14 residues. CDR3 nucleotides: TGCGCCAGCAGCTTGTCTGCCACCTCCTATGGCTACACCTTC. Amino acids: CASSLSATSYGYTF.

On this clone: No DNA is shown, since the ends of the CDR3 on it are uncertain; the CDR3 is the one TCRdb lists. The chain couples TRBV21-1 to TRBJ1-1. TRBV21-1 is recorded as a pseudogene. A total of 16 residues make up the CDR3, ends included. CDR3 sequence: CASSKVGVGGGTEAFF.

The chain recombines TRBV11-3 with TRBJ2-3; possibly TRBD1 for D (5 bases). Germline CDR1 SGHNT, CDR2 YENEEA. The CDR3 length is 17 residues. Deletions cut 1 base from V and 0 bases from J, with 14 bases between. The DNA for the CDR3 is TGTGCCAGCAGCTTAGTTTCAGGGATCCTTAGCACAGATACGCAGTATTTT. The encoded protein is CASSLVSGILSTDTQYF.

The J gene is TRBJ2-7, the V gene TRBV30; perhaps TRBD2 as D (6 bases). Germline V gene lookup returns CDR1 GTSNPN and CDR2 SVGIG (reference sequence). Trimming stripped 5 bases from V and 8 bases from J, with 19 bases between. This CDR3 has 13 residues. The CDR3 reads CAWGTNGGAKQYF. Written as DNA, the CDR3 is TGTGCCTGGGGTACTAACGGGGGAGCGAAGCAGTACTTC.

The chain uses TRBV18 and TRBJ1-2; D possibly corresponds to TRBD1 (5 bases). V shed 0 bases and J shed 4 bases, with 6 bases lying between them. The length of the CDR3 is 13 residues. Germline assignment: CDR1 KGHSH and CDR2 LQKENI. The CDR3 is CASSPPGTYGYTF. DNA for the CDR3: TGTGCCAGCTCACCACCGGGGACCTATGGCTACACCTTC.

This chain joins TRBV7-8 and TRBJ1-5, with 10 nucleotides matching TRBD1. V was clipped by 4 bases and J by 1 base; unmatched bases: 7. CDR3 size: 17 residues. Germline V CDR1 and CDR2: SGHVS, FQNEAQ. CDR3 amino acids: CASSSNDRGLSNQPQHF. The CDR3 nucleotides read TGTGCCAGCAGCTCAAATGACAGGGGGCTAAGCAATCAGCCCCAGCATTTT.

This rearrangement joins TRBV6-1 to TRBJ1-5, with a possible D match to TRBD1 (6 bases). The CDR3 totals 16 residues. The germline gives CDR1 MNHNS, CDR2 SASEGT. The germline V and J ends were trimmed by 1 base and 7 bases, with 17 bases remaining between them. CDR3 in amino acids: CASSEEYGTRTQPQHF. In nucleotides, the CDR3 is TGTGCCAGCAGTGAAGAATACGGGACACGGACCCAGCCCCAGCATTTT.

The chain's CDR3 is CASSSIAGDSYEQYF. CDR3 DNA sequence: TGTGCCAGTAGCTCAATAGCGGGGGACTCCTACGAGCAGTACTTC. The chain links TRBV19 to TRBJ2-7; 9 bases align to TRBD2. The CDR3 extends over 15 amino acids. Trimming cost V 6 bases and J 0 bases; bases outside gene matches: 6. CDR1 is LNHDA, CDR2 SQIVND, per germline (reference sequence).

The rearrangement links TRBV2 to TRBJ2-1, with TRBD2 matching over 9 bases. The germline CDR1 and CDR2 sequences are SNHLY and FYNNEI. The CDR3 has 17 residues. The V and J ends lost 1 base and 7 bases, in that order; junction bases with no gene match: 11. The CDR3 DNA is TGTGCCAGCAGTGAAGGGGGCTTGCGGGGGGGCTTTAATGAGCAGTTCTTC. This codes for CASSEGGLRGGFNEQFF.

V is TRBV28 and J is TRBJ2-2, with TRBD2 identical over 8 bases. V was clipped by 6 bases and J by 5 bases; unmatched bases: 11. This CDR3 comprises 16 residues. The germline gives CDR1 MDHEN, CDR2 SYDVKM. The CDR3 nucleotides read TGTGCCAGCAGAACGGGGGGGGGCAGGAAAACCGGGGAGCTGTTTTTT. This encodes CASRTGGGRKTGELFF.

The V call is TRBV19, the J call TRBJ2-1, with D maybe TRBD1 (6 bases). This CDR3 is 15 amino acids long. Trimming stripped 7 bases from V and 8 bases from J, with 21 bases between. Germline CDR1 reads LNHDA; CDR2 reads SQIVND (reference sequence). The CDR3 loop is CASKFRDNEVDEQFF. The CDR3 DNA is TGTGCCAGTAAATTCCGGGACAATGAAGTAGATGAGCAGTTCTTC.

The gene calls are TRBV9 and TRBJ1-6, with 7 bases that match TRBD1. Germline CDR1 reads SGDLS; CDR2 reads YYNGEE. This CDR3 spans 17 amino acids. Trimming removed 0 bases from V and 7 bases from J; junction bases left unmatched: 10. The CDR3 sequence is CASSVGTTGVDNSPLHF. As DNA, the CDR3 is TGTGCCAGCAGCGTAGGTACCACAGGGGTCGACAATTCACCCCTCCACTTT.

The V and J genes are TRBV18 and TRBJ2-7; D uncertain. The CDR3 loop spans 15 amino acids. Germline assignment: CDR1 KGHSH and CDR2 LQKENI. The V end was cut by 2 bases, the J end by 4 bases, with 15 bases between. This CDR3 reads CASSPSVQAGYEQYF. Written as DNA, the CDR3 is TGTGCCAGCTCACCAAGTGTCCAGGCTGGGTACGAGCAGTACTTC.

This rearrangement joins TRBV5-1 to TRBJ2-3; a possible D gene is TRBD1 (5 bases). Germline CDR1 reads SGHRS; CDR2 reads YFSETQ. The CDR3 loop spans 15 amino acids. The germline V and J ends were trimmed by 0 bases and 3 bases, with 11 bases remaining between them. The CDR3 sequence: CASSLVQGGTDTQYF. CDR3 in DNA: TGCGCCAGCAGCTTGGTGCAGGGTGGAACAGATACGCAGTATTTT.

The CDR3 sequence: CASSSYEGAGGAFF. The CDR3 coding sequence is TGTGCCAGCAGCTCCTACGAGGGGGCAGGAGGGGCTTTCTTT. The chain links TRBV11-3 to TRBJ1-1, with 7 nucleotides matching TRBD1. The CDR3 is made up of 14 amino acids. The germline CDR1 and CDR2 sequences are SGHNT and YENEEA. Trimming took 4 bases from V and 11 from J; bases not matched to a gene: 13.

The chain couples TRBV19 to TRBJ1-1; the D is unclear. V gave up 3 bases and J gave up 1 base, with 9 bases separating them. CDR1 is LNHDA, CDR2 SQIVND, per germline (reference sequence). CDR3 length equals 14 residues. The CDR3 coding sequence is TGTGCCAGTAGTATGACTTATAGGAACACTGAAGCTTTCTTT. Translated, it gives CASSMTYRNTEAFF.

Only one count was recorded for this clone. CDR3 sequence (DNA): TGTGCCAGCAGGTTAACAGATACGCAGTATTTT. Amino acid sequence: CASRLTDTQYF. The chain uses TRBV28 and TRBJ2-3; D gene unclear. CDR1 and CDR2 from the germline V gene are MDHEN and SYDVKM. The V gene lost 6 bases and the J gene lost 3 bases, with 4 bases spanning the gap. The CDR3 has 11 residues.

This clone occurred once. The chain is built from TRBV7-6 and TRBJ1-4; 10 bases align to TRBD1. Per germline, CDR1 SGHVS and CDR2 FNYEAQ. The CDR3 has 15 residues. V lost 4 bases to trimming and J lost 8 bases; unmatched junction nucleotides: 7. CDR3 nucleotides: TGTGCCAGCAGCTCCCGGACAGGGGGAGGAGAAAAACTGTTTTTT. As protein: CASSSRTGGGEKLFF.

The rearrangement links TRBV10-3 to TRBJ1-2; D may be TRBD1 (5 bases). Germline V gene data show CDR1 as ENHRY and CDR2 as SYGVKD. Trimming pared 9 bases from V and 4 bases from J, leaving 18 bases between. CDR3 length equals 14 residues. CDR3 nucleotide sequence: TGTGCCATTCACTCGGGGCGCGAGAGCTATGGCTACACCTTC. Translating gives CAIHSGRESYGYTF.

This rearrangement joins TRBV2 to TRBJ2-1; 10 nucleotides align to TRBD2. Germline lookup yields CDR1 SNHLY and CDR2 FYNNEI. Trimming took 3 bases from V and 4 from J; bases not matched to a gene: 15. This CDR3 is built from 19 residues. DNA of the CDR3: TGTGCCAGCAGTGATGGGGGAGCGGGGGGGCGCGAGGGGTACAATGAGCAGTTCTTC. Translation gives CASSDGGAGGREGYNEQFF.

This sequence joins TRBV5-1 and TRBJ2-2; a possible D gene is TRBD1 (5 bases). The germline V and J ends were trimmed by 0 bases and 1 base, with 7 bases remaining between them. This CDR3 contains 15 residues. Per germline, CDR1 SGHRS and CDR2 YFSETQ. The CDR3 nucleotides are TGCGCCAGCAGCTTGGGGACACTGAACACCGGGGAGCTGTTTTTT. Protein sequence: CASSLGTLNTGELFF.

The chain recombines TRBV30 with TRBJ1-1; a possible D gene is TRBD1 (6 bases). The CDR3 is 12 amino acids. Per the germline V gene, CDR1 is GTSNPN and CDR2 is SVGIG (reference sequence). Between the trimmed V and J ends, which lost 2 bases and 4 bases, there was a span of 8 bases. The CDR3 reads CAWSQGFTEAFF. The CDR3 DNA reads as TGTGCCTGGAGTCAGGGGTTCACTGAAGCTTTCTTT.

V and J are TRBV6-5 and TRBJ1-2; 8 bases line up with TRBD1. Germline V gene data show CDR1 as MNHEY and CDR2 as SVGAGI. This CDR3 contains 14 residues. With 5 bases clipped from V and 8 bases from J, the junction kept 10 bases outside the gene matches. In DNA, the CDR3 is TGTGCCAGCAGTCCCCACGGGACAGGTCCCGGCTACACCTTC. Translation: CASSPHGTGPGYTF.

This clone has just one count. The rearrangement uses TRBV7-2 and TRBJ1-1, with D possibly being TRBD1 (6 bases). The CDR3 covers 15 residues. Germline V lookup: CDR1 SGHTA, CDR2 FQGNSA. Between the trimmed V and J ends, which lost 5 bases and 2 bases, there was a span of 15 bases. This CDR3 reads CASSPIGQLNTEAFF. CDR3 coding DNA: TGTGCCAGCAGCCCCATCGGACAGCTTAACACTGAAGCTTTCTTT.

This CDR3 reads CASNGQQETQYF. The CDR3 DNA sequence: TGTGCCAGCAATGGACAACAAGAGACCCAGTACTTC. This chain links TRBV28 with TRBJ2-5; D might be TRBD1 (5 bases). The length of the CDR3 is 12 residues. The V end was cut by 7 bases, the J end by 2 bases, with 8 bases between. Germline V CDR1 and CDR2: MDHEN, SYDVKM.

The chain couples TRBV11-2 to TRBJ1-1; D is unresolved. Germline lookup yields CDR1 SGHAT and CDR2 FQNNGV. The CDR3 sequence is 13 residues long. Trimming shortened V by 5 bases and J by 5 bases, and 12 bases separated the two germline ends. The CDR3 protein is CASSKYGETEAFF. CDR3 nucleotides: TGTGCCAGCAGCAAATATGGAGAAACTGAAGCTTTCTTT.

This chain connects TRBV5-8 to TRBJ1-2, with 7 positions matching TRBD1. This CDR3 is built from 14 residues. V was pared by 6 bases and J by 6 bases, with 11 bases of the junction left unmatched. Per germline, CDR1 SGHTS and CDR2 YDEGEE. The CDR3 spells CASTPAGGRDGYTF. As DNA, the CDR3 is TGTGCCAGCACCCCTGCAGGGGGGCGCGATGGCTACACCTTC.